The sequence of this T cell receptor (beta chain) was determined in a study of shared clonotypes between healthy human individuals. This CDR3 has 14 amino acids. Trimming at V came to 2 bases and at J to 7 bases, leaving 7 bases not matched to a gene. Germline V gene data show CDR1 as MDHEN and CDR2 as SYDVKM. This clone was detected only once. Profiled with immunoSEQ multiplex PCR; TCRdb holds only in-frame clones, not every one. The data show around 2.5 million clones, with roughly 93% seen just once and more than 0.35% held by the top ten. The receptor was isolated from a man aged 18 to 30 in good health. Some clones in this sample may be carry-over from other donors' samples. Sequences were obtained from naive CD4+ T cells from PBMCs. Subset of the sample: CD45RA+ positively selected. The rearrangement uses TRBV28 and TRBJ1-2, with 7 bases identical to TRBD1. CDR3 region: CASSLGQAWSGYTF. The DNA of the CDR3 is TGTGCCAGCAGTTTAGGACAGGCCTGGTCTGGCTACACCTTC.